This T cell receptor (beta chain) was captured in a study of cytomegalovirus exposure and HLA in healthy donors. Clones were read by immunoSEQ multiplex PCR, and TCRdb kept only the in-frame ones, dropping some. The data show about 130,000 clones, with 82% seen just once and about 27% held by the top ten. The CDR3 consists of 13 residues. The V and J ends lost 6 bases and 8 bases, in that order; junction bases with no gene match: 8. Study-wide results and limits: A later analysis found first-cohort TCR clusters tended to co-occur in the 90 to 150 validation repertoires.

Sample share makes this clone medium-sized. Its target is unknown. Sequenced: PBMCs. This sequence was found in a young man in good health and CMV-seropositive. The chain links TRBV6-7 to TRBJ1-2; 8 positions agree with TRBD1. TRBV6-7 is annotated as an ORF whose role is uncertain. The CDR3 DNA sequence: TGTGCCAGCAGCTACCGCAGGGGGCACGGCTACACCTTC. Its protein product is CASSYRRGHGYTF.